The present T cell receptor beta chain was sequenced within a study of identifying expanded T cells in peripheral blood (dated by TCRdb to the late 2010s). Regarding the complete study: Technical replicates were generated by sequencing separate aliquots of the same genomic DNA pool, with four replicates compared pairwise.

Measured from the cysteine to the phenylalanine, the CDR3 is 16 residues long. The entry retains the CDR3 DNA only, 48 bases that are in frame from base 1. The junction carries 16 bases between V and J, which are trimmed by 0 bases and 5 bases respectively. CDR1 is given as ENHRY and CDR2 as SYGVKD, both from the germline V gene. The immunoSEQ Assay, which uses bias-controlled multiplex PCR amplification of genomic DNA, was used to profile TCRbeta CDR3 regions. Turning to the authors' computational methods: To quantify the absolute abundance of each unique TCRbeta CDR3 region, the sequences were collapsed and filtered. Differential abundance was tested with a binomial (Fisher-equivalent) model and with a beta-binomial model adding time-dependent variance fitted from healthy donors. Clones with fewer than 5 combined templates were excluded, and clones with Benjamini-Hochberg FDR below 0.01 were called differentially abundant. Beta-binomial variance was modeled as a function of total template count across the two samples using the form v = (b*log(k)+a)^2. Drawn from immuneACCESS, this table holds only the in-frame rearrangements with V and J called that TCRdb kept. Clones are partly lost; checked studies trace under half to an unresolved V gene and leave the rest unexplained. V and J calls and clone size are those listed in that table; D and trimming were worked out from the DNA. Within this sample are under 70,000 clones, with over 75% of them counted one time only. The top ten constitute around 4.6% of the sample.

Points the paper makes about the study in general: The authors expected that biological variance in healthy repertoires might rise further over much longer intervals, such as months to years. Variance in clone template counts between roughly 2-week samples significantly increased with total template count across all healthy donors. The binomial model flagged 0.9 to 1.5 differentially abundant clones between technical replicates, compared with 15 to 17 over roughly 2 weeks and 19 over roughly 4 weeks. Both the number of clones called differentially abundant and the false-positive rate were significantly reduced by the beta-binomial model across all healthy-donor time intervals.

During the collection period, no infections or other immune events were recorded for the healthy donors. Healthy-donor blood repertoires served as a training cohort to calibrate time-dependent variance in a beta-binomial model of T-cell clone differential abundance. The training cohort included approximately 10 healthy donors, of whom 3 were female and 7 were male. Donor ages ranged from roughly 25 to 65 years, with an average of around 45 years. Whole blood was collected from each healthy donor at three time points spaced two weeks apart and obtained from a commercial supplier. Genomic DNA was extracted from unsorted whole blood for immunosequencing. On this clone: What antigen it recognizes has not been identified. One base away there is no much larger clone; base qualities are not given.

Sequenced input: blood. The sequence joins TRBV10-3 to TRBJ2-5, with a weak D call of TRBD2 (6 bases match). This TCR came from a person aged 18 to 70 in good health. The CDR3 protein is CAISESRVGGMETQYF. The DNA reads as follows: TGTGCCATCAGTGAGTCGAGAGTTGGGGGGATGGAGACCCAGTACTTC.